A single sample gave rise to the 30 T cell receptor beta chains below, sequenced in a study of shared clonotypes between healthy human individuals (dated by TCRdb to 2018 to 2021). The protocol used for the library was the immunoSEQ multiplex PCR assay. The source is immuneACCESS, and TCRdb retained only in-frame sequences with V and J called. Part of the clones is not carried over; for the studies checked, unresolved V genes explain less than half of this, and the remainder is unexplained. This sample gives roughly 2 million clones in total; about 95% of them show up just once. Roughly 1% of the sample lies in the top ten. CD8 naive samples were CD45RO-negative cells positively selected for CCR7, giving a CD45RA+CCR7+ population that excluded TemRA cells. Sequenced material: naive CD8+ T cells sorted from blood. The cell subset or site label corresponds to: CD45RA+CCR7+. These receptor sequences come from a man between 18 and 29 years old in good health.

The chain employs TRBV5-1 and TRBJ1-3, with a possible D match to TRBD1 (5 bases). V was pared by 0 bases and J by 0 bases, with 7 bases between. Germline CDR1 SGHRS, CDR2 YFSETQ. This CDR3 is 15 amino acids long. The CDR3 region is CASSLAGLSGNTIYF. The CDR3 bases are TGCGCCAGCAGCTTGGCGGGGCTCTCTGGAAACACCATATATTTT.

The chain couples TRBV2 to TRBJ2-7; no reliable D call. There are 13 residues in the CDR3. With 1 base removed from V and 2 bases from J, the gap between germline ends came to 6 bases. Looked up from germline, CDR1 is SNHLY and CDR2 is FYNNEI. The CDR3 sequence is CASSEGPTYEQYF. CDR3 nucleotides: TGTGCCAGCAGTGAAGGCCCCACCTACGAGCAGTACTTC.

This clone has only one observation. The chain links TRBV7-8 to TRBJ2-3, with a tentative D call TRBD2 (5 bases). The CDR3 sequence is 15 residues long. Germline-derived CDR1 and CDR2 are SGHVS and FQNEAQ. V lost 5 bases and J 1 base, leaving 13 bases between the germline ends. The CDR3 DNA is TGTGCCAGCAGCCGAACTAAAGCGGGCACAGATACGCAGTATTTT. Its translation: CASSRTKAGTDTQYF.

V and J are TRBV4-1 and TRBJ2-3; D possibly corresponds to TRBD2 (5 bases). The CDR3 is 15 residues long. In germline, CDR1 is MGHRA, CDR2 YSYEKL. The V and J ends lost 0 bases and 5 bases respectively, with 12 bases between them. The CDR3 protein is CASSQEAGRGDTQYF. As DNA, the CDR3 is TGCGCCAGCAGCCAAGAGGCAGGCCGGGGAGATACGCAGTATTTT.

A single count supports this clone. This chain connects TRBV7-8 to TRBJ2-2, with D hard to call. The CDR3 has 12 amino acids. Trimming left V 5 bases short and J 7 bases short, with 8 bases between. The germline V gene has CDR1 SGHVS and CDR2 FQNEAQ. CDR3 region: CASSPWGGELFF. CDR3 DNA: TGTGCCAGCAGCCCCTGGGGCGGGGAGCTGTTTTTT. The full variable domain, completed using reference TRBV7-8 and TRBJ2-2, is GAGVSQSPRYKVAKRGQDVALRCDPISGHVSLFWYQQALGQGPEFLTYFQNEAQLDKSGLPSDRFFAERPEGSVSTLKIQRTQQEDSAVYLCASSPWGGELFFGEGSRLTVL.

The chain uses TRBV27 and TRBJ2-7; D may match TRBD1 or TRBD2 (5 bases each). CDR3 length: 15 residues. V lost 4 bases and J lost 2, with 15 bases in between. CDR1 and CDR2 from the germline V gene are MNHEY and SMNVEV (reference sequence). The CDR3 loop reads CASSSGTTYPYEQYF. The CDR3 DNA reads as TGTGCCAGCAGTTCCGGGACCACCTACCCCTACGAGCAGTACTTC.

The rearrangement links TRBV19 to TRBJ1-2, with D tentatively TRBD1 (5 bases). The CDR3 spans 12 residues. CDR1 and CDR2 from the germline V gene are LNHDA and SQIVND (reference sequence). V dropped 5 bases and J dropped 5 bases, with 9 bases sitting between them. The CDR3 DNA reads as TGTGCCAGTAGTTGGGGACGGTATGGCTACACCTTC. Residues: CASSWGRYGYTF.

The chain recombines TRBV19 with TRBJ2-5; 8 bases fit TRBD2. With V trimmed by 11 bases and J by 1 base, 6 bases remained unmatched. Germline loops: CDR1 LNHDA, CDR2 SQIVND (reference sequence). This CDR3 has 13 amino acids. For the CDR3, the DNA is TGTGCCTGCGGGGGGCCCCCCCAAGAGACCCAGTACTTC. Encoded protein: CACGGPPQETQYF.

The chain joins TRBV28 to TRBJ2-5, with D tentatively TRBD2 (6 bases). The length of the CDR3 is 16 residues. Germline CDR1 MDHEN, CDR2 SYDVKM. Trimming took off 2 bases at V and 5 bases at J, with 18 bases between the two ends. CDR3 DNA sequence: TGTGCCAGCAGTTTAGATCATGGGAGGTACAGTGAGACCCAGTACTTC. Its protein product is CASSLDHGRYSETQYF.

The V call is TRBV6-5, the J call TRBJ2-2; 7 nucleotides line up with TRBD1. This CDR3 has 16 residues. Germline V gives CDR1 MNHEY, CDR2 SVGAGI. V was clipped by 3 bases and J by 0 bases; unmatched bases: 4. CDR3 loop: CASSYYGTANTGELFF. CDR3 bases: TGTGCCAGCAGTTATTACGGGACAGCGAACACCGGGGAGCTGTTTTTT.

The chain couples TRBV11-2 to TRBJ1-1; TRBD1 aligns across 9 bases. V lost 5 bases to trimming and J lost 4 bases; unmatched junction nucleotides: 11. The CDR3 has 16 residues. CDR1 SGHAT and CDR2 FQNNGV come from the germline V gene. In nucleotides, the CDR3 is TGTGCCAGCAGCAGATGGACAGGGGTTCGGGGCACTGAAGCTTTCTTT. Protein: CASSRWTGVRGTEAFF.

The chain employs TRBV27 and TRBJ1-6, with 7 bases aligning to TRBD1. The CDR3 spans 15 residues. V dropped 4 bases and J dropped 10; count of bases not matched to a gene: 10. The germline CDR1 and CDR2 sequences are MNHEY and SMNVEV (reference sequence). Here the CDR3 reads CASSSGLGTASPLHF. The CDR3 DNA reads TGTGCCAGCAGTTCTGGCCTAGGGACAGCCTCACCCCTCCACTTT.

In the case of this clone: Other DNA sequences in this specimen translate into the identical CDR3. The rearrangement links TRBV5-6 to TRBJ2-7; no definite D call. The V gene lost 0 bases and the J gene lost 3 bases, with 10 bases spanning the gap. The CDR3 length is 14 residues. The germline CDR1 and CDR2 sequences are SGHDT and YYEEEE. The CDR3 sequence: CASSLGPGFYEQYF. The CDR3 coding sequence is TGTGCCAGCAGCTTGGGCCCCGGATTCTACGAGCAGTACTTC.

CDR3 coding DNA: TGTGCCACCAGCAGACTCTTCACAGATACGCAGTATTTT. It translates to CATSRLFTDTQYF. The chain combines TRBV15 with TRBJ2-3; unclear D gene. Germline V lookup: CDR1 LNHNV, CDR2 YYDKDF (reference sequence). The CDR3 covers 13 residues. V was shortened by 2 bases and J by 2 bases, with 5 bases between the two germline ends.

This chain uses TRBV27 with TRBJ2-2, with D unclear. Trimming shortened V by 3 bases and J by 0 bases, and 11 bases separated the two germline ends. Germline CDR1 is MNHEY and CDR2 is SMNVEV (reference sequence). This CDR3 is built from 16 residues. The CDR3: CASSLRRLANTGELFF. The CDR3 DNA reads TGTGCCAGCAGTTTGAGGAGACTCGCGAACACCGGGGAGCTGTTTTTT.

The chain has TRBV13 and TRBJ1-4; 10 bases line up with TRBD1. CDR1 and CDR2 (germline): PRHDT, FYEKMQ (reference sequence). CDR3 length: 15 amino acids. Unmatched junction bases numbered 5, after V lost 5 bases and J lost 5 bases. The CDR3 nucleotides are TGTGCCAGCAGCGGAGGGACAGGGGCAAATGAAAAACTGTTTTTT. This codes for CASSGGTGANEKLFF.

The chain employs TRBV7-9 and TRBJ1-6, with a possible D match to TRBD1 (5 bases). Germline CDR1 reads SEHNR; CDR2 reads FQNEAQ (reference sequence). The CDR3 is 15 residues long. V lost 5 bases and J 8 bases, leaving 16 bases between the germline ends. The CDR3, as DNA: TGTGCCAGCAGCCCAACGCAGGGAGGAGATTCACCCCTCCACTTT. Translated: CASSPTQGGDSPLHF.

V and J are TRBV5-4 and TRBJ1-1, with TRBD1 matching over 7 bases. This CDR3 region has 15 residues. The V and J ends lost 3 bases and 0 bases, in that order; junction bases with no gene match: 5. The germline CDR1 and CDR2 sequences are SGHNT and YYREEE (reference sequence). The CDR3 reads CASSSPGQLNTEAFF. DNA of the CDR3: TGTGCCAGCAGCTCCCCGGGACAGTTGAACACTGAAGCTTTCTTT.

V gene TRBV7-9 combines with J gene TRBJ1-4, with TRBD1 matching 9 bases. Germline lookup yields CDR1 SEHNR and CDR2 FQNEAQ (reference sequence). The CDR3 has 16 amino acids. After removal of 1 base from V and 3 bases from J, the junction contained 3 bases not matched to a gene. The CDR3 loop reads CASSLEYRGPNEKLFF. The CDR3 coding sequence is TGTGCCAGCAGCTTAGAGTACAGGGGGCCTAATGAAAAACTGTTTTTT.

As concerns this clone: The sample holds other DNA sequences that translate to the same CDR3. V and J are TRBV5-4 and TRBJ2-7; D is uncertain. Trimming stripped 2 bases from V and 1 base from J, with 7 bases between. The CDR3 totals 13 residues. The germline V gene has CDR1 SGHNT and CDR2 YYREEE (reference sequence). CDR3 sequence: CASSLGRSYEQYF. CDR3 DNA sequence: TGTGCCAGCAGCTTAGGACGATCCTACGAGCAGTACTTC. The entire variable domain, with the rest obtained from reference TRBV5-4 and TRBJ2-7, is as follows: ETGVTQSPTHLIKTRGQQVTLRCSSQSGHNTVSWYQQALGQGPQFIFQYYREEENGRGNFPPRFSGLQFPNYSSELNVNALELDDSALYLCASSLGRSYEQYFGPGTRLTVT.

The chain couples TRBV13 to TRBJ2-3; D gene unclear. The CDR3 has 13 amino acids. Looked up from germline, CDR1 is PRHDT and CDR2 is FYEKMQ (reference sequence). V lost 3 bases and J 5 bases, leaving 9 bases between the germline ends. The CDR3 coding sequence is TGTGCCAGCAGCTTCAGAGGAAAAGATACGCAGTATTTT. It encodes CASSFRGKDTQYF.

The CDR3 sequence is CASSSSTYGYTF. As DNA, the CDR3 is TGTGCCAGCAGCTCCTCGACCTATGGCTACACCTTC. The chain couples TRBV5-4 to TRBJ1-2; D not resolved. The CDR3 spans 12 residues. The V gene's germline CDR1 is SGHNT and CDR2 YYREEE (reference sequence). Trimming cost V 3 bases and J 4 bases, with 7 bases left between them.

The gene calls are TRBV5-6 and TRBJ2-3, with TRBD1 matching 7 bases. The CDR3 has 16 residues. Germline values: CDR1 SGHDT, CDR2 YYEEEE. The ends lost 7 bases at V and 4 bases at J; junction bases unmatched: 15. Here the CDR3 reads CASSKGAMGSADTQYF. Here the CDR3 DNA reads TGTGCCAGCTCAAAGGGGGCCATGGGGTCGGCAGATACGCAGTATTTT. The variable domain in full, with the rest retrieved from reference TRBV5-6 and TRBJ2-3, is DAGVTQSPTHLIKTRGQQVTLRCSPKSGHDTVSWYQQALGQGPQFIFQYYEEEERQRGNFPDRFSGHQFPNYSSELNVNALLLGDSALYLCASSKGAMGSADTQYFGPGTRLTVL.

The CDR3 DNA follows: TGTGCCAGCAGCTTAGTCGACGGACTCTCTGGGGCCAACGTCCTGACTTTC. This encodes CASSLVDGLSGANVLTF. This sequence joins TRBV7-9 and TRBJ2-6, with D perhaps TRBD2 (5 bases). The CDR3 contains 17 residues. V shed 1 base and J shed 0 bases, with 10 bases lying between them. The V gene's germline CDR1 is SEHNR and CDR2 FQNEAQ (reference sequence).

The chain recombines TRBV5-6 with TRBJ1-1; no clear D gene. CDR3 length equals 12 residues. The germline CDR1 and CDR2 sequences are SGHDT and YYEEEE. V was shortened by 4 bases and J by 1 base, with 5 bases between the two germline ends. The CDR3 spells CASSVPNTEAFF. DNA of the CDR3: TGTGCCAGCAGCGTACCGAACACTGAAGCTTTCTTT.

As for this clone: This specimen includes other DNA sequences encoding the same CDR3. The chain recombines TRBV27 with TRBJ2-7; 9 bases align to TRBD1. The germline V gene encodes CDR1 MNHEY and CDR2 SMNVEV (reference sequence). V was clipped by 6 bases and J by 4 bases; unmatched bases: 4. This CDR3 spans 13 amino acids. The DNA of the CDR3 is TGTGCCAGCAGAACGACAGGGGGATACGAGCAGTACTTC. Amino acids: CASRTTGGYEQYF.

Note on this clone: The sample contains more than one DNA sequence encoding this CDR3. The CDR3 here is CASSYSWGESYNEQFF. The CDR3 nucleotides are TGTGCCAGCAGTTACTCGTGGGGGGAATCATACAATGAGCAGTTCTTC. V is TRBV6-5 and J is TRBJ2-1, with D possibly TRBD2 on 6 matching bases. Trimming removed 0 bases at V and 4 bases at J, with 13 bases between. The CDR3 loop spans 16 amino acids. From germline, CDR1 is MNHEY and CDR2 SVGAGI.

The chain links TRBV27 to TRBJ2-2; TRBD2 agrees at 8 bases. Trimming removed 5 bases from V and 7 bases from J; junction bases left unmatched: 9. The CDR3 extends over 15 amino acids. Germline assignment: CDR1 MNHEY and CDR2 SMNVEV (reference sequence). The chain's CDR3 is CASSPRGAGDGELFF. The CDR3 DNA follows: TGTGCCAGCAGTCCCCGGGGAGCGGGGGACGGGGAGCTGTTTTTT.

The rearrangement joins TRBV6-1 to TRBJ2-7, with a possible D match to TRBD1 (5 bases). This CDR3 region has 14 residues. V was trimmed by 1 base and J by 6 bases, leaving 13 bases between them. Germline-derived CDR1 and CDR2 are MNHNS and SASEGT. CDR3 nucleotide sequence: TGTGCCAGCAGTGAAGGGGCACCCCAGGGCGAGCAGTACTTC. This codes for CASSEGAPQGEQYF.

The J gene is TRBJ1-1, the V gene TRBV5-1, with TRBD1 as a possible D gene (5 bases). Trimming took 2 bases from V and 1 from J, leaving 15 bases between them. CDR1 SGHRS and CDR2 YFSETQ come from the germline V gene. The CDR3 extends over 16 amino acids. The CDR3 coding sequence is TGCGCCAGCAGCTTCCTTGGGGGTAGTGAGAACACTGAAGCTTTCTTT. It yields the protein CASSFLGGSENTEAFF.